The clone carrying this TCR beta chain was seen many times. The ends were cut back, 2 bases at V and 2 bases at J, with 6 bases in the middle. The CDR3 covers 14 residues. CDR1 is SGHDN, CDR2 FVKESK, per germline. The record originates from a study of spatial heterogeneity in lung cancer. Across the study: Approximately 70 TRACERx patients with early, untreated non-small cell lung cancer donated samples. Around 25 months after resection was the median timing of the follow-up PBMC samples, which were sequenced when available.

Time point here: blood at routine non-recurrence follow-up after resection. Whole RNA, which was extracted from tumor, nontumor lung tissue or frozen PBMC, was sequenced without any cell sorting. A distinct unique molecular identifier was carried by each TCR cDNA molecule. TCRdb passed the 5' RACE reads through MiXCR, listing each CDR3 protein once. Here the sample spans under 45,000 distinct CDR3 sequences, approximately 7.5% being singletons. This clonotype originated in a male donor with early-stage non-small cell lung cancer. V usage is TRBV14 and J usage is TRBJ2-2; D remains ambiguous. The sequenced sample was PBMCs, obtained at follow-up. CDR3 amino acids: CASSQFYNTGELFF. Here the CDR3 DNA reads TGTGCCAGCAGCCAATTTTACAACACCGGGGAGCTGTTTTTT.